Sequencing of this TCR beta chain was carried out in a study of breast tumors, draining lymph nodes, adjacent tissues. Points from the study as a whole: Tumor TCR diversity was below lymph nodes but above nontumor tissue.

V was shortened by 5 bases and J by 4 bases, with 7 bases between the two germline ends. The CDR3 length is 12 residues. Germline V gene lookup returns CDR1 SEHNR and CDR2 FQNEAQ (reference sequence). TCRdb re-called the multiplex PCR reads through MiXCR, storing one row per CDR3 protein. The sample has approximately 170,000 distinct CDR3 sequences, roughly a third seen once. For this clonotype: Its antigen is currently unknown. This clone may be a read error of a much larger clone one base away.

Breast cancer patients provided tissue from their axillary draining lymph nodes. The chain recombines TRBV7-9 with TRBJ2-3; D may be TRBD1 (6 bases). The sequencing sample was made of axillary lymph node tissue. The receptor was derived from a female donor with breast cancer. Some clones in this sample may be carry-over from other donors' samples. For the CDR3, the DNA is TGTGCCAGCAGCCCAGGGGCAGATACGCAGTATTTT. Protein sequence: CASSPGADTQYF.